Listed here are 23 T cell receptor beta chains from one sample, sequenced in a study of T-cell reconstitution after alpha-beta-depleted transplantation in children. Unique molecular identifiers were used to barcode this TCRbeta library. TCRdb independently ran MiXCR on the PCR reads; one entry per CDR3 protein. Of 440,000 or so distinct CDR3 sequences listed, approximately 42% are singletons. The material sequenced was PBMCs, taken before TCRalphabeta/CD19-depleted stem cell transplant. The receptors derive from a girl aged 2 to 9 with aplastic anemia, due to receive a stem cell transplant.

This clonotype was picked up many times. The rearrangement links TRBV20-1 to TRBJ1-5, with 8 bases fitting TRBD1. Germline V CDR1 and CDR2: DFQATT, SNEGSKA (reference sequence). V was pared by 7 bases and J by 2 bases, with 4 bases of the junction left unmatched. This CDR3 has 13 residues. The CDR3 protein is CSGVQGGNQPQHF. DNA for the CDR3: TGCAGTGGCGTACAGGGGGGCAATCAGCCCCAGCATTTT.

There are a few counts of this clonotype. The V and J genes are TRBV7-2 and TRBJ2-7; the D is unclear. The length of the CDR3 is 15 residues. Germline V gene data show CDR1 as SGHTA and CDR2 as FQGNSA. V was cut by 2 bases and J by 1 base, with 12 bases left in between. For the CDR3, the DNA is TGTGCCAGCAGCTTATCCACTATGGGGTCCTACGAGCAGTACTTC. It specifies CASSLSTMGSYEQYF.

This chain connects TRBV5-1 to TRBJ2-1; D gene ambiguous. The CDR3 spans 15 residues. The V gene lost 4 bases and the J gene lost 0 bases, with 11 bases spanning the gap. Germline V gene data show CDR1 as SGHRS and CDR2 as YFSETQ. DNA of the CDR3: TGCGCCAGCAGCCCGGACGCAAGCTCCTACAATGAGCAGTTCTTC. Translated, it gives CASSPDASSYNEQFF.

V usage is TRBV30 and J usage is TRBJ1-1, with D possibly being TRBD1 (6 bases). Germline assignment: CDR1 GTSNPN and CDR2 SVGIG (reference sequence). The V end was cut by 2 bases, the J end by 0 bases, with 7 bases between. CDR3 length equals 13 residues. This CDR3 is CAWSTGLNTEAFF. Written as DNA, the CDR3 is TGTGCCTGGAGTACAGGGCTGAACACTGAAGCTTTCTTT.

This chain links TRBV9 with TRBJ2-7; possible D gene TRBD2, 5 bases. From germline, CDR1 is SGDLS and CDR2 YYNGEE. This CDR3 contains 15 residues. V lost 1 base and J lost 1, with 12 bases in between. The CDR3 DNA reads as TGTGCCAGCAGCGTAACGTATGGGAGTTCCTACGAGCAGTACTTC. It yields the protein CASSVTYGSSYEQYF. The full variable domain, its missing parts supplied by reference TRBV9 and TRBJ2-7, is DSGVTQTPKHLITATGQRVTLRCSPRSGDLSVYWYQQSLDQGLQFLIQYYNGEERAKGNILERFSAQQFPDLHSELNLSSLELGDSALYFCASSVTYGSSYEQYFGPGTRLTVT.

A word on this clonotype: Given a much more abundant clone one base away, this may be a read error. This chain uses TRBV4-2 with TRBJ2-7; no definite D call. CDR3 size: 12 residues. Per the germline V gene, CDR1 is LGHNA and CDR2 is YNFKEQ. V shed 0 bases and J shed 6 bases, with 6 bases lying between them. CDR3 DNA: TGTGCCAGCAGCCAAGATCGCGGCGAGCAGTACTTC. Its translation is CASSQDRGEQYF.

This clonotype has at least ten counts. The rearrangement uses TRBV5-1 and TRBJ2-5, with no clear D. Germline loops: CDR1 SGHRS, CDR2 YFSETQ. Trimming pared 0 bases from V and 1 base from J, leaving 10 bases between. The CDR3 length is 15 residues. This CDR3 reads CASSLGSVVQETQYF. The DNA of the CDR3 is TGCGCCAGCAGCTTGGGGTCAGTAGTCCAAGAGACCCAGTACTTC.

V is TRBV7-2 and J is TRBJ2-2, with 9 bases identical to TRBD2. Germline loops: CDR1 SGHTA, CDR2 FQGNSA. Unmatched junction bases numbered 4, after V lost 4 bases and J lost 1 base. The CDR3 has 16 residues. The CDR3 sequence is CASSSRAGGNTGELFF. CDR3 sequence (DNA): TGTGCCAGCAGCTCTCGAGCGGGAGGGAACACCGGGGAGCTGTTTTTT.

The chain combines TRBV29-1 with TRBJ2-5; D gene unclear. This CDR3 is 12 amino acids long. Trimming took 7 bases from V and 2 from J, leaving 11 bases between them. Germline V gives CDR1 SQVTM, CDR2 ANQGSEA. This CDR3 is CSAFLIQETQYF. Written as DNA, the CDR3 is TGCAGCGCCTTTCTCATACAAGAGACCCAGTACTTC.

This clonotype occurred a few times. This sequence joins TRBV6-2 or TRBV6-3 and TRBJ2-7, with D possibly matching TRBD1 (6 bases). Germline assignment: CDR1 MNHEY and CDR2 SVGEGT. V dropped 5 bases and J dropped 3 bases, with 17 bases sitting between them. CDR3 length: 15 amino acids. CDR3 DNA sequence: TGTGCCAGCAGTACATCCGGGACATACCTCTACGAGCAGTACTTC. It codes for CASSTSGTYLYEQYF.

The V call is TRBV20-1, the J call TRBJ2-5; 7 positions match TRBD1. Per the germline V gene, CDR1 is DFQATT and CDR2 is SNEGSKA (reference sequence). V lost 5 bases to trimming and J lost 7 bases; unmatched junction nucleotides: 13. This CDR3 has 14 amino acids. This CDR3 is CSALRQGPSTTQYF. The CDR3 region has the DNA TGCAGTGCTCTAAGACAGGGCCCCTCGACGACCCAGTACTTC.

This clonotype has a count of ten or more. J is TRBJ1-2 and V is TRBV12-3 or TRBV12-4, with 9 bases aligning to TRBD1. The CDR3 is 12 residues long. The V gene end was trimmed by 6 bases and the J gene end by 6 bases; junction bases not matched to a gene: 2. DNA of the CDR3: TGTGCCAGCAGGGGACAGGGAGATGGCTACACCTTC. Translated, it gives CASRGQGDGYTF.

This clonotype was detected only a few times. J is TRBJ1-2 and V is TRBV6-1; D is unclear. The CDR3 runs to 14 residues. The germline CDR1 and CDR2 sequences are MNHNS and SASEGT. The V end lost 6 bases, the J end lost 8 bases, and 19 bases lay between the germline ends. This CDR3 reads CASSPVGSSGGYTF. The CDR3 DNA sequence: TGTGCCAGCAGCCCCGTGGGGTCCTCCGGAGGCTACACCTTC.

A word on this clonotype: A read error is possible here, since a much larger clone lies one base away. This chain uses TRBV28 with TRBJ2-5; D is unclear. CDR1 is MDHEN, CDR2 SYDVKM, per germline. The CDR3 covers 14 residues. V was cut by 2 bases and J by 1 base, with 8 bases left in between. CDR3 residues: CASSLARPQETQYF. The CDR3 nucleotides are TGTGCCAGCAGTTTAGCCAGGCCCCAAGAGACCCAGTACTTC.

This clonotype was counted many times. This CDR3 reads CSAARYTGELFF. The CDR3 DNA is TGCAGCGCCGCGCGGTACACCGGGGAGCTGTTTTTT. The V and J genes are TRBV29-1 and TRBJ2-2, with D unresolved. Per the germline V gene, CDR1 is SQVTM and CDR2 is ANQGSEA. V was pared by 7 bases and J by 3 bases, with 9 bases between. CDR3 length: 12 residues.

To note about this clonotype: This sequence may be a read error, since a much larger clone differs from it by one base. CDR3 nucleotides: TGTGCCAGCACCGAAACAGGGGGCTTTTCTGCAAACACCATATATTTT. It specifies CASTETGGFSANTIYF. The V call is TRBV6-1, the J call TRBJ1-3, with 9 nucleotides matching TRBD1. Germline V gene sequence: CDR1 MNHNS, CDR2 SASEGT. The CDR3 runs to 16 residues.

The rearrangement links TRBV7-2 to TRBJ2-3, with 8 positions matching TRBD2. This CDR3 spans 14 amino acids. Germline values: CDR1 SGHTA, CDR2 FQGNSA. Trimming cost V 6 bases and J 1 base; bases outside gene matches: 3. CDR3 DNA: TGTGCCAGCAGACGCGGGGGGTGCACAGATACGCAGTATTTT. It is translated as CASRRGGCTDTQYF.

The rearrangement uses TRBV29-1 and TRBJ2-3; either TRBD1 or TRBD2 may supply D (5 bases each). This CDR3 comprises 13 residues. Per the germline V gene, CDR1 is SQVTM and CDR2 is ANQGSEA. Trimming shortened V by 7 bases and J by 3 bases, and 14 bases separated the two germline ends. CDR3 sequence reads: CSALRGLTDTQYF. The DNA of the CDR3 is TGCAGCGCTCTGAGGGGCCTTACAGATACGCAGTATTTT.

The CDR3 DNA reads as TGCAGTGCTAGAGATCAGGAAGGGACTAATGAAAAACTGTTTTTT. This encodes CSARDQEGTNEKLFF. The chain carries TRBV20-1 and TRBJ1-4; no firm D call. The germline gives CDR1 DFQATT, CDR2 SNEGSKA (reference sequence). V lost 0 bases, J lost 2 bases, and 10 bases lay in between. CDR3 length: 15 amino acids.

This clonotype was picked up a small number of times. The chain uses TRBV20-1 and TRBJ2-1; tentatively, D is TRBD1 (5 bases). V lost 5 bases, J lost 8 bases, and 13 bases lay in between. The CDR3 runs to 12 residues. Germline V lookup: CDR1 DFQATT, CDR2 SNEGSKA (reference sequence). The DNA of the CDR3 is TGCAGTGCTCGTGGGGCTTGGGATGAGCAGTTCTTC. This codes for CSARGAWDEQFF.

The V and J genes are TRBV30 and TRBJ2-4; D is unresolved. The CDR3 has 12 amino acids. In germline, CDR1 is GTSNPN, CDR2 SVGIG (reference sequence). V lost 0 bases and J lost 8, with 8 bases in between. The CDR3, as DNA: TGTGCCTGGAGTGTTCTTGGGTACATTCAGTACTTC. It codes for CAWSVLGYIQYF.

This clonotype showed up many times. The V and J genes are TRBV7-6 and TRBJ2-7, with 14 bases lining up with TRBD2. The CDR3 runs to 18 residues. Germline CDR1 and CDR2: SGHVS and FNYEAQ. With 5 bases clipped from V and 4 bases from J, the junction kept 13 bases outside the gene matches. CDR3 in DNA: TGTGCCAGCAGCCCTAAAACGGGGACTAGCGGGAGAGGTTACGAGCAGTACTTC. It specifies CASSPKTGTSGRGYEQYF.

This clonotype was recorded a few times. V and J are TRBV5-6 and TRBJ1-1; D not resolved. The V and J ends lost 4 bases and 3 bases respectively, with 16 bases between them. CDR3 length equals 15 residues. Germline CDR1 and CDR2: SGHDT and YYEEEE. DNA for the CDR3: TGTGCCAGCAGCCCGTGGACGGGATGGGACACTGAAGCTTTCTTT. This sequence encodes CASSPWTGWDTEAFF.